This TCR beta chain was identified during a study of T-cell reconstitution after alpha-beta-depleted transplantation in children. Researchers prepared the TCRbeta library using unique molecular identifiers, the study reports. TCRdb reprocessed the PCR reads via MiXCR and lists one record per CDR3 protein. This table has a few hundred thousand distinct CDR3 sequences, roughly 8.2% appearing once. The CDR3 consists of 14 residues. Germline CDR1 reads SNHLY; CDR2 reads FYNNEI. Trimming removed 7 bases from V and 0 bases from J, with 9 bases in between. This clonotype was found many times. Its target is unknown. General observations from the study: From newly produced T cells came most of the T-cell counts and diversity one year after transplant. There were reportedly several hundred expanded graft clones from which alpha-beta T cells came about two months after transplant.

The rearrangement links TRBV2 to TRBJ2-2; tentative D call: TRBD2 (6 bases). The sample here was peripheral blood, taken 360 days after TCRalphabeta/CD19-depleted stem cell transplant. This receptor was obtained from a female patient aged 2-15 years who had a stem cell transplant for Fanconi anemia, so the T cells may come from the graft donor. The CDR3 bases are TGTGCCAGCAAGCCGGGAGCGAACACCGGGGAGCTGTTTTTT. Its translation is CASKPGANTGELFF.